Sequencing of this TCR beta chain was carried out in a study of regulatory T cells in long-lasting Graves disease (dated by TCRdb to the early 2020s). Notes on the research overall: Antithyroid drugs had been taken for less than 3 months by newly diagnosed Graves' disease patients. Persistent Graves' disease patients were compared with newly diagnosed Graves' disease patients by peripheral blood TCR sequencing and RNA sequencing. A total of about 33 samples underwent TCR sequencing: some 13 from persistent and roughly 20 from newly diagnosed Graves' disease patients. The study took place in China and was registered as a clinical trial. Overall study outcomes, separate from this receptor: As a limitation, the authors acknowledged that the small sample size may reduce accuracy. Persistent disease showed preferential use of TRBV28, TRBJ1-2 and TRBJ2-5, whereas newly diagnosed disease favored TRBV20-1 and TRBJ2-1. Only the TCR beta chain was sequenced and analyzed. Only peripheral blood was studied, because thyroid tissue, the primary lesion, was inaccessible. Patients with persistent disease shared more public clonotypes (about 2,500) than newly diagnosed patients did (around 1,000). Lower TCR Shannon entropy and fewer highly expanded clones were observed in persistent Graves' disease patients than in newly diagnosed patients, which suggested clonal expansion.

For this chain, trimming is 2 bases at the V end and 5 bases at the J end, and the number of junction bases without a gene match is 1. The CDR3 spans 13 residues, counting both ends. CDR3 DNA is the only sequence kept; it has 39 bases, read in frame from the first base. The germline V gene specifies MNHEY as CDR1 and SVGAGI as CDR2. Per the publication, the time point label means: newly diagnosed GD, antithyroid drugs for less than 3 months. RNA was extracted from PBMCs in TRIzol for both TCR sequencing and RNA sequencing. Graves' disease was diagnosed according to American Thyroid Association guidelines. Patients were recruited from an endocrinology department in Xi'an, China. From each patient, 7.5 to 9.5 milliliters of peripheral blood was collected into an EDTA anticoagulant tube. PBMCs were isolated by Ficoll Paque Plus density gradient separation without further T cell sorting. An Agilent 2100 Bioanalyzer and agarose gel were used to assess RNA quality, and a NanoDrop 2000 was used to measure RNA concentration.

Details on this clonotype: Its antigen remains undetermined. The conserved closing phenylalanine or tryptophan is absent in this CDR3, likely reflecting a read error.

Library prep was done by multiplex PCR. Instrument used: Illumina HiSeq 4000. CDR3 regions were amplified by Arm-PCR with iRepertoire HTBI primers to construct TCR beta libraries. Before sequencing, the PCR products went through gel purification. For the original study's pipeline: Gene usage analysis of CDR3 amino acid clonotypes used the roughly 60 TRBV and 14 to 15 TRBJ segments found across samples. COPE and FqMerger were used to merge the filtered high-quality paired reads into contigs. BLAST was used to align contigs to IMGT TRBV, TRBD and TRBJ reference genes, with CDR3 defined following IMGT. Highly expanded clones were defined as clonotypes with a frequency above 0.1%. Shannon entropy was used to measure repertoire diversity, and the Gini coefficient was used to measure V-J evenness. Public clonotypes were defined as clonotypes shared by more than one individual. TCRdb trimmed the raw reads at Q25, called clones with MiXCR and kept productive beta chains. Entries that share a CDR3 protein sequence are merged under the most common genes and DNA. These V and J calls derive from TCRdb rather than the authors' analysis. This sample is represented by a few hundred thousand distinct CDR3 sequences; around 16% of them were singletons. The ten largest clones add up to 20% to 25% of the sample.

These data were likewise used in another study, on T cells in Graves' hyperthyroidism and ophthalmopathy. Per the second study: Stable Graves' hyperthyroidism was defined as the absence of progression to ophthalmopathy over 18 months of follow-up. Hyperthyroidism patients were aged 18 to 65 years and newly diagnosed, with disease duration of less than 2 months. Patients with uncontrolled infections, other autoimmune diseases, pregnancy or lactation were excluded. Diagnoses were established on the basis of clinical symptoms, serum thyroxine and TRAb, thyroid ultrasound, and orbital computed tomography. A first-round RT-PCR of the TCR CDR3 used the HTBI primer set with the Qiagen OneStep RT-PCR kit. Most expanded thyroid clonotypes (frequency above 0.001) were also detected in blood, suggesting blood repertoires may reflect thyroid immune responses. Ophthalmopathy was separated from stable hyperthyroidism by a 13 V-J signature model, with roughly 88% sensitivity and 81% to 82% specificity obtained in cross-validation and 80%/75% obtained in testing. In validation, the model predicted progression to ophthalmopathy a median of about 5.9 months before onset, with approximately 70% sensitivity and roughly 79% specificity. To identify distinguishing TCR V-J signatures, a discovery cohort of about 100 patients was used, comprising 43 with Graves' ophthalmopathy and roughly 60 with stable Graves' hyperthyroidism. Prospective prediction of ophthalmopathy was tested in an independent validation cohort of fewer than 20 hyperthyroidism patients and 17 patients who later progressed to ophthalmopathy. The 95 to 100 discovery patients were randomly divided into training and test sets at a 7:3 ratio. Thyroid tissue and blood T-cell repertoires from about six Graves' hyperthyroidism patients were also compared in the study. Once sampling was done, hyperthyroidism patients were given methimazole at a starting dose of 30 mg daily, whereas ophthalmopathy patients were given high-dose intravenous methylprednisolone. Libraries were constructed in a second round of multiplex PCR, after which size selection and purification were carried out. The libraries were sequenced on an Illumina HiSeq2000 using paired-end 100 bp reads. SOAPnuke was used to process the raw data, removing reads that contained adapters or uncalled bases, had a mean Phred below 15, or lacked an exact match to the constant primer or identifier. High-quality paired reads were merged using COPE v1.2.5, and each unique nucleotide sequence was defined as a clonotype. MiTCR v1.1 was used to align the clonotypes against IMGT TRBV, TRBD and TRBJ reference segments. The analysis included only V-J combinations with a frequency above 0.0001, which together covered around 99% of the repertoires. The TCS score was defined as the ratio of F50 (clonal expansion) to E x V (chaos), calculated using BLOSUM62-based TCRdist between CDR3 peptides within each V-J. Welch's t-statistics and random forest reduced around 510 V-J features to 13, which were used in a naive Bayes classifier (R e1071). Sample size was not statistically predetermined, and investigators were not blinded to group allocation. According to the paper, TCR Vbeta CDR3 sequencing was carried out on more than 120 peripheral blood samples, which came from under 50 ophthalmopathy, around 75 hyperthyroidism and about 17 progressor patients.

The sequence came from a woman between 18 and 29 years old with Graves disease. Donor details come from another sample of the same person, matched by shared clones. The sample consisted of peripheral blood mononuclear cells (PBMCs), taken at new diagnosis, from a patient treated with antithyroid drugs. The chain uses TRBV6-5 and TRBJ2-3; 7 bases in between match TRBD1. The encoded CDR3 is CASSYRGQDTQYL. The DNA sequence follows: TGTGCCAGCAGTTACAGGGGGCAAGATACGCAGTATCTT.